The T cell receptor beta chain described here comes from a study of T-cell reconstitution after alpha-beta-depleted transplantation in children. This CDR3 has 17 amino acids. Germline CDR1 and CDR2: SGDLS and YYNGEE. V lost 0 bases to trimming and J lost 1 base; unmatched junction nucleotides: 3. General study points: Two months or so post-transplant, alpha-beta T cells reportedly derived from several hundred expanded graft clones.

Construction of the TCRbeta library involved unique molecular identifiers. TCRdb ran MiXCR on the PCR reads and lists one entry per CDR3 protein. The data contain 700,000 to 950,000 distinct CDR3 sequences, 15% to 20% of them singletons. This clonotype came up many times. What it recognizes is unknown. The input for sequencing was PBMCs, mostly from graft donor cells, taken 360 days after TCRalphabeta/CD19-depleted stem cell transplant. The V call is TRBV9, the J call TRBJ2-5, with TRBD2 matching over 13 bases. The receptor was isolated from a male patient between 10 and 17 years old who had a stem cell transplant for acute lymphoblastic leukemia, so the T cells may come from the graft donor. Written as DNA, the CDR3 is TGTGCCAGCAGCGTAGGACTAGCGGGAGGAATCCAAGAGACCCAGTACTTC. Residues: CASSVGLAGGIQETQYF.